Following are 9 T cell receptor beta chains from one sample sequenced in a study of T cells in Graves' hyperthyroidism and ophthalmopathy. It was RNA transcripts that yielded the amplified TCR beta CDR3 regions. HTBI primers drove first-round RT-PCR of the TCR CDR3. From the multiplex PCR reads, TCRdb called clonotypes with MiXCR, one entry per CDR3 protein. The data show about 360,000 distinct CDR3 sequences, under 20% seen once. Sequenced: blood. The source is a woman aged 18-35 years with Graves' hyperthyroidism.

This clonotype was found many times. The rearrangement links TRBV2 to TRBJ1-1; 12 nucleotides agree with TRBD1. This CDR3 contains 15 residues. V shed 6 bases and J 7 bases; nucleotides not matched to a gene: 9. Germline V lookup: CDR1 SNHLY, CDR2 FYNNEI. The CDR3 sequence is CASSPGTGGKFEAFF. Written as DNA, the CDR3 is TGTGCCAGCAGCCCCGGGACAGGGGGCAAATTTGAAGCTTTCTTT.

The CDR3 coding sequence is TGCGCCAGCAGCTTGGCCGGGAGTCGTTCAACCTACGAGCAGTACTTC. It yields the protein CASSLAGSRSTYEQYF. The chain has TRBV5-1 and TRBJ2-7; a possible D gene is TRBD2 (6 bases). Germline values: CDR1 SGHRS, CDR2 YFSETQ. V was shortened by 0 bases and J by 2 bases, with 15 bases between the two germline ends. This CDR3 contains 16 residues. Complete variable domain (other parts from reference TRBV5-1 and TRBJ2-7): KAGVTQTPRYLIKTRGQQVTLSCSPISGHRSVSWYQQTPGQGLQFLFEYFSETQRNKGNFPGRFSGRQFSNSRSEMNVSTLELGDSALYLCASSLAGSRSTYEQYFGPGTRLTVT.

This clonotype appeared many times. The chain employs TRBV11-2 and TRBJ1-3; D gene uncertain. The CDR3 loop spans 18 amino acids. Between the trimmed V and J ends, which lost 6 bases and 0 bases, there was a span of 21 bases. Germline V gene lookup returns CDR1 SGHAT and CDR2 FQNNGV. The CDR3 DNA reads as TGTGCCAGCAGACGAATATCCCCCGCCGGGAGCTCTGGAAACACCATATATTTT. Protein product: CASRRISPAGSSGNTIYF.

Many counts were recorded for this clonotype. The V call is TRBV2, the J call TRBJ1-1; TRBD1 is a possible D gene (6 bases). CDR1 SNHLY and CDR2 FYNNEI come from the germline V gene. Trimming removed 5 bases from V and 7 bases from J, with 20 bases in between. The CDR3 sequence is 15 residues long. The CDR3 protein is CASSSLGGDLIEAFF. The CDR3 DNA sequence: TGTGCCAGCAGTTCCTTAGGGGGGGACTTAATTGAAGCTTTCTTT.

The chain joins TRBV12-3 or TRBV12-4 to TRBJ2-2; D possibly corresponds to TRBD1 (6 bases). Trimming removed 8 bases from V and 4 bases from J, with 14 bases in between. This CDR3 spans 14 amino acids. The CDR3 here is CASGLGAVTGELFF. CDR3 DNA sequence: TGTGCCAGCGGGTTGGGGGCGGTCACCGGGGAGCTGTTTTTT.

Ten or more counts support this clonotype. The chain carries TRBV12-3 or TRBV12-4 and TRBJ1-5; 8 bases match TRBD1. V dropped 5 bases and J dropped 3; count of bases not matched to a gene: 0. The CDR3 has 13 amino acids. CDR3 sequence (DNA): TGTGCCAGCAGTCAGGGGGCCAATCAGCCCCAGCATTTT. It is translated as CASSQGANQPQHF.

A few counts support this clonotype. The chain recombines TRBV15 with TRBJ2-7; D uncertain. The CDR3 loop spans 13 amino acids. Germline V CDR1 and CDR2: LNHNV, YYDKDF (reference sequence). Trimming left V 0 bases short and J 3 bases short, with 6 bases between. The CDR3 nucleotides read TGTGCCACCAGCAGAGATATGGACTACGAGCAGTACTTC. Its translation is CATSRDMDYEQYF.

This clonotype appeared many times. The chain's CDR3 is CASTQRGAGTGGYTF. The CDR3, as DNA: TGTGCCAGCACCCAGAGGGGGGCGGGGACCGGAGGCTACACCTTC. This chain links TRBV12-3 or TRBV12-4 with TRBJ1-2; a possible D gene is TRBD1 (6 bases). This CDR3 is built from 15 residues. Trimming shortened V by 7 bases and J by 8 bases, and 23 bases separated the two germline ends.

This rearrangement joins TRBV27 to TRBJ2-2; no definite D call. Per germline, CDR1 MNHEY and CDR2 SMNVEV (reference sequence). V was pared by 5 bases and J by 5 bases, with 12 bases between. CDR3 length equals 14 residues. The CDR3 loop is CASSPRAVTGELFF. The CDR3 DNA reads as TGTGCCAGCAGTCCTCGGGCAGTGACCGGGGAGCTGTTTTTT.